This T cell receptor beta chain comes out of a study of T cells in Graves' hyperthyroidism and ophthalmopathy. This clonotype was recorded at least ten times. There were TCR beta CDR3 regions amplified from RNA transcripts. Primed by the HTBI set, a first-round RT-PCR was run on the TCR CDR3. One entry per CDR3 protein, called by TCRdb with MiXCR from the multiplex PCR reads. The table lists nearly 750,000 distinct CDR3 sequences, about 35% of them singletons. PBMCs were obtained from over 8.5 ml fresh peripheral blood. CDR3 size: 14 residues. Germline V gene lookup returns CDR1 LGHNA and CDR2 YSLEER. V lost 0 bases and J 0 bases, leaving 5 bases between the germline ends.

This clonotype was obtained from a woman aged 40 to 55 with Graves' hyperthyroidism. The chain uses TRBV4-3 and TRBJ1-2; no firm D call. Sequenced: blood. CDR3 nucleotide sequence: TGCGCCAGCAGCCAAGACTCGTCTAACTATGGCTACACCTTC. As protein: CASSQDSSNYGYTF.